This T cell receptor beta chain came from a study of T cell clones after liver transplantation. Study context: Post-transplant blood was tracked for graft-donor-reactive T cell clones identified in a pre-transplant mixed lymphocyte reaction. General study findings and limits: Donor-reactive sequences fell more than third party-reactive ones, suggesting partial deletion.

Some clones are missing from TCRdb's copy, which holds only in-frame ones; the method was immunoSEQ multiplex PCR. Among roughly 97,000 clones listed, 80% to 85% were seen once. V lost 4 bases, J lost 7 bases, and 17 bases lay in between. CDR1 is SGHTA, CDR2 FQGNSA, per germline. The CDR3 is 15 residues long. Turning to this clone: Its cognate antigen is unknown.

The chain joins TRBV7-2 to TRBJ1-5; a weak D match, TRBD1 (6 bases). The source material was CD4+ T cells from blood, sampled before liver transplant. The source is a human donor who received a liver transplant. This CDR3 is CASSSAPGHNQPQHF. The CDR3 nucleotides are TGTGCCAGCAGCTCCGCTCCGGGACACAACCAGCCCCAGCATTTT.